This T cell receptor (beta chain) was found in a study of Ad26.COV2.S vaccination and SARS-CoV-2 variants. Study as a whole: The donor belonged to the COV1001 Ad26.COV2.S trial arm. Study outcomes and limitations: Estimates derived from TCR breadth and depth analyses may have underestimated total T cell responses.

Some clones are missing from TCRdb's copy, which holds only in-frame ones; the method was immunoSEQ multiplex PCR. The sample lists about 460,000 clones, roughly 87% occurring once. About this clone itself: Its antigen is not identified.

Treatment of the sample: about 20 received Ad26.COV2.S at low or high dose, single or two shots; about 5 received placebo; per-sample allocation not given. At day 63 after the first vaccine or placebo injection, samples were drawn. Germline V lookup: CDR1 SGHDT, CDR2 YYEEEE. The CDR3 has 16 residues. The V and J ends lost 0 bases and 0 bases respectively, with 11 bases between them. The chain employs TRBV5-6 and TRBJ2-3; D unresolved. Here the sequenced sample was peripheral blood, taken in a trial of Ad26.COV2.S vaccine versus placebo. The TCR was taken from a person between 18 and 60 years old who received the Ad26.COV2.S COVID-19 vaccine or a placebo. DNA of the CDR3: TGTGCCAGCAGCTTGGTGGGTGAATCTAGCACAGATACGCAGTATTTT. It encodes CASSLVGESSTDTQYF.